This T cell receptor beta chain came from a study of T cells in Graves' hyperthyroidism and ophthalmopathy. This clonotype was seen many times. The antigen is unknown. Ophthalmopathy patients all had a Clinical Activity Score of at least 3, a NOSPECS grade of at least 4 and disease under 3 months old. On the basis of clinical symptoms, serum thyroxine and TRAb, thyroid ultrasound and orbital computed tomography, diagnoses were made. The authors obtained PBMCs from roughly 10 ml of fresh peripheral blood. Template material for amplifying TCR beta CDR3 regions consisted of RNA transcripts. Using the HTBI primer set, a first-round RT-PCR was run on the TCR CDR3. Each CDR3 protein is one row after TCRdb ran MiXCR on the multiplex PCR reads. In the table there are 400,000 to 450,000 distinct CDR3 sequences, approximately 14% of which are singletons. Broader study findings: A 13 V-J signature model discriminated ophthalmopathy versus stable hyperthyroidism.

V lost 2 bases and J lost 2; bases outside the gene matches: 6. Per the germline V gene, CDR1 is MNHEY and CDR2 is SMNVEV (reference sequence). The CDR3 is 17 residues long. The sequence derives from a man between 18 and 35 years old with Graves' ophthalmopathy. V usage is TRBV27 and J usage is TRBJ2-3; the match to TRBD2 covers 11 bases. Sequencing was carried out using blood. DNA for the CDR3: TGTGCCAGCAGTTTAGCTCTAGCGGGGGGAACCACAGATACGCAGTATTTT. Translated: CASSLALAGGTTDTQYF.